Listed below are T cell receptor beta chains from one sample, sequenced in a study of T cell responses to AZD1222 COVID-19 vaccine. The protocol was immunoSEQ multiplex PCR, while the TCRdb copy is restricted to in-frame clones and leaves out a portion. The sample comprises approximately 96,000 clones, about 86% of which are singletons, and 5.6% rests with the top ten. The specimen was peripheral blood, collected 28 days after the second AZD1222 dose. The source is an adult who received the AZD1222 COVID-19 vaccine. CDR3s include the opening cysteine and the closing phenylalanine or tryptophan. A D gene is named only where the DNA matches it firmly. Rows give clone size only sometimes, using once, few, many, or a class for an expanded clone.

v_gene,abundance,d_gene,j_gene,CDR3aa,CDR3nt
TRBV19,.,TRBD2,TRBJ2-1,CASSDPSGIRYNEQFF,TGTGCCAGTAGTGATCCAAGCGGGATTCGGTACAATGAGCAGTTCTTC
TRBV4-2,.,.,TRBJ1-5,CASSQEWRGNQPQHF,TGTGCCAGCAGCCAAGAGTGGCGGGGCAATCAGCCCCAGCATTTT
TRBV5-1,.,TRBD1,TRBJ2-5,CASGTSGGETQYF,TGCGCCAGCGGGACTTCAGGGGGCGAGACCCAGTACTTC
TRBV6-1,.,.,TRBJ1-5,CASSDRLAGLSNQPQHF,TGTGCCAGCAGTGATCGACTAGCAGGGCTGAGTAATCAGCCCCAGCATTTT
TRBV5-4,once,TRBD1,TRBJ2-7,CASSQDREQYF,TGTGCCAGCAGCCAGGACAGGGAGCAGTACTTC
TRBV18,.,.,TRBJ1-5,CASSPAVGTDQPQHF,TGTGCCAGCTCACCAGCCGTAGGCACCGATCAGCCCCAGCATTTT
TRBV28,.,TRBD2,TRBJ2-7,CASSLAGVYEQYF,TGTGCCAGCAGTTTAGCGGGAGTCTACGAGCAGTACTTC
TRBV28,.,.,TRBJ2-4,CASSPHPKSDIQYF,TGTGCCAGCAGTCCCCACCCAAAAAGTGACATTCAGTACTTC
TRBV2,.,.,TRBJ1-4,CASSKESTGNEKLFF,TGTGCCAGCAGTAAAGAGTCAACTGGAAATGAAAAACTGTTTTTT
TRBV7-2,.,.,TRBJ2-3,CASSQIADTDTQYF,TGTGCCAGCAGCCAGATAGCGGACACAGATACGCAGTATTTT
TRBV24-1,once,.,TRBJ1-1,CATSGPTEAFF,TGTGCCACCAGTGGGCCCACTGAAGCTTTCTTT
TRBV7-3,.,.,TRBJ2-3,CASSSGPMADTQYF,TGTGCCAGCAGCTCCGGGCCTATGGCAGATACGCAGTATTTT
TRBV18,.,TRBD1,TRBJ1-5,CASSPGTGYNQPQHF,TGTGCCAGCTCACCCGGGACAGGGTACAATCAGCCCCAGCATTTT
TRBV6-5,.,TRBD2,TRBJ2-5,CASRSRGEGETQYF,TGTGCCAGCAGATCACGGGGGGAGGGTGAGACCCAGTACTTC
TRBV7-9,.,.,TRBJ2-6,CASSLAGSGANVLTF,TGTGCCAGCAGCTTAGCGGGCTCTGGGGCCAACGTCCTGACTTTC
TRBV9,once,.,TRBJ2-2,CASSVVRGPDTGELFF,TGTGCCAGCAGCGTAGTTCGCGGGCCGGACACCGGGGAGCTGTTTTTT
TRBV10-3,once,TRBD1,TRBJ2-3,CAISTGVLSTDTQYF,TGTGCCATCAGCACAGGGGTTTTAAGCACAGATACGCAGTATTTT
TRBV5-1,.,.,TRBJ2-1,CASSQLGGVGEQFF,TGCGCCAGCAGCCAGCTGGGGGGAGTTGGTGAGCAGTTCTTC
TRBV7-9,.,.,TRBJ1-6,CASSSQTGGEESPLHF,TGTGCCAGCAGCTCTCAGACAGGTGGAGAGGAATCACCCCTCCACTTT
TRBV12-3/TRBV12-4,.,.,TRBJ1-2,CASSPGFYGYTF,TGTGCCAGCAGTCCCGGGTTCTATGGCTACACCTTC
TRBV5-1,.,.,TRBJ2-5,CASRGSAREETQYF,TGCGCCAGCCGAGGTTCGGCGAGAGAAGAGACCCAGTACTTC
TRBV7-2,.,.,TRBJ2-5,CASSPRQGGETQYF,TGTGCCAGCAGCCCGAGACAGGGAGGCGAGACCCAGTACTTC
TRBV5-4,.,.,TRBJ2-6,CASGRSGANVLTF,TGTGCCAGCGGGAGATCTGGGGCCAACGTCCTGACTTTC
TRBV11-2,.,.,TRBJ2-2,CASSLWSDLAGELFF,TGTGCCAGCAGCTTATGGTCCGACCTTGCCGGGGAGCTGTTTTTT
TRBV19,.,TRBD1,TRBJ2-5,CASSMFGTGYQETQYF,TGTGCCAGTAGTATGTTTGGGACAGGGTATCAAGAGACCCAGTACTTC
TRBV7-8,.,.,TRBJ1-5,CASYTGYSNQPQHF,TGTGCCAGTTATACAGGTTATAGCAATCAGCCCCAGCATTTT
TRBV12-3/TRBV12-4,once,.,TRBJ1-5,CASSQGRGSPQHF,TGTGCCAGCAGTCAGGGGAGGGGATCGCCCCAGCATTTT
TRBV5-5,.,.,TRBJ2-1,CASSFVGEQFF,TGTGCCAGCAGCTTTGTTGGGGAGCAGTTCTTC
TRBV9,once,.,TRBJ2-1,CASGRRVNDNEQFF,TGTGCCAGCGGCCGACGGGTAAATGACAATGAGCAGTTCTTC
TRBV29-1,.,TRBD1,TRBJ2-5,CSVEEGTGLSETQYF,TGCAGCGTTGAAGAAGGGACAGGGCTATCAGAGACCCAGTACTTC
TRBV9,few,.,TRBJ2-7,CASSVGGSGIPYEQYF,TGTGCCAGCAGCGTAGGTGGGTCGGGGATTCCCTACGAGCAGTACTTC
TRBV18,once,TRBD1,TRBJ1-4,CASSPDRGITNEKLFF,TGTGCCAGCTCACCCGACAGGGGGATAACTAATGAAAAACTGTTTTTT
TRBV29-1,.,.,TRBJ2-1,CSVFQQGAQFF,TGCAGCGTTTTCCAACAGGGCGCTCAGTTCTTC
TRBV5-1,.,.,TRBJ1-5,CASSLGGSGSNQPQHF,TGCGCCAGCAGCTTGGGGGGGAGCGGTAGCAATCAGCCCCAGCATTTT
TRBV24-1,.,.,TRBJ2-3,CATSDLEITDTQYF,TGTGCCACCAGTGATCTGGAAATCACAGATACGCAGTATTTT
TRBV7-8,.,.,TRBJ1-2,CASSLDKGRAGYGYTF,TGTGCCAGCAGCTTAGATAAGGGTCGGGCTGGGTATGGCTACACCTTC
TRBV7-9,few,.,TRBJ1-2,CASSPTGGNYGYTF,TGTGCCAGCAGCCCTACGGGGGGTAACTATGGCTACACCTTC
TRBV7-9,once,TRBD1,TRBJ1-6,CASSSSTGFNSPLHF,TGTGCCAGCAGCTCATCGACAGGGTTTAATTCACCCCTCCACTTT
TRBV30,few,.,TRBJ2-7,CAWNFGGPYEQYF,TGTGCCTGGAACTTTGGCGGGCCCTACGAGCAGTACTTC
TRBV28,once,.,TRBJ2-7,CASSVGVLEAYEQYF,TGTGCCAGCAGTGTAGGGGTGCTTGAGGCCTACGAGCAGTACTTC
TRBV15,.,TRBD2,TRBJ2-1,CATSTPRGAVGYEQFF,TGTGCCACCAGCACCCCGCGGGGGGCGGTTGGCTATGAGCAGTTCTTC
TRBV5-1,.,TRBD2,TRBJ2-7,CASSYLERGPEEQYF,TGCGCCAGCAGCTATTTGGAGCGGGGCCCAGAGGAGCAGTACTTC
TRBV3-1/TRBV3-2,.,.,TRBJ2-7,CASSQGQMIPPEQYF,TGTGCCAGCAGCCAAGGCCAAATGATTCCCCCAGAGCAGTACTTC
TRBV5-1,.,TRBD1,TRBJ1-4,CASSRVGTGEGEKLFF,TGCGCCAGCAGCCGGGTCGGGACAGGGGAAGGTGAAAAACTGTTTTTT
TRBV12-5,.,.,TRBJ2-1,CASGLVRGNEQFF,TGTGCTAGTGGTTTGGTACGGGGTAATGAGCAGTTCTTC
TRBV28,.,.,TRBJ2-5,CASSVQETQYF,TGTGCCAGCAGTGTCCAAGAGACCCAGTACTTC
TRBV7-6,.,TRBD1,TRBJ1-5,CASSSKTGVDSQPQHF,TGTGCCAGCAGCTCCAAGACAGGGGTGGATAGTCAGCCCCAGCATTTT
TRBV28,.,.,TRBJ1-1,CASSPPGSMNTEAFF,TGTGCCAGCAGTCCCCCAGGGTCGATGAACACTGAAGCTTTCTTT
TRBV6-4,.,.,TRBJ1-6,CASSESGNNSPLHF,TGTGCCAGCAGTGAGTCGGGTAATAATTCACCCCTCCACTTT
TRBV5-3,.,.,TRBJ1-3,CARSLVSRVRSGNTIYF,TGTGCCAGAAGCTTGGTGTCCAGGGTCCGCTCTGGAAACACCATATATTTT
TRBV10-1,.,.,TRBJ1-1,CASSESRGAATEAFF,TGCGCCAGCAGTGAGTCTCGGGGGGCTGCGACTGAAGCTTTCTTT
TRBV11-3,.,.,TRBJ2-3,CASSRGGGGVGTDTQYF,TGTGCCAGCAGCCGAGGCGGGGGCGGTGTGGGCACAGATACGCAGTATTTT